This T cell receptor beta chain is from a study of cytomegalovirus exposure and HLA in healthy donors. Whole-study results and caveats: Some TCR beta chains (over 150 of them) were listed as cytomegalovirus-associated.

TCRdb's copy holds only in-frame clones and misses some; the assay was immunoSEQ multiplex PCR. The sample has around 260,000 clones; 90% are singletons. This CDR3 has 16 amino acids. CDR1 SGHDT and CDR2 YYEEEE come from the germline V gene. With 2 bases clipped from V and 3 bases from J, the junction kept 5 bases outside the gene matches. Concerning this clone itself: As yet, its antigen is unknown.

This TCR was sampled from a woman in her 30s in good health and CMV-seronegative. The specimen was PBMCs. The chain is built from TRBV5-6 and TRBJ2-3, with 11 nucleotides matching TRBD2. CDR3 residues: CASSFTGLAVTDTQYF. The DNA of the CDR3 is TGTGCCAGCAGCTTCACGGGACTAGCGGTAACAGATACGCAGTATTTT.